These T cell receptor beta chains were read from a single sample in a study of cytomegalovirus exposure and HLA in healthy donors. Sequencing was performed with immunoSEQ multiplex PCR; in TCRdb, only in-frame clones are kept and a portion is missing. The sample has about 200,000 clones, around 79% seen once. Sequencing was performed on PBMCs. These receptors all come from a male donor in good health and CMV-seropositive. Both conserved end residues are part of each CDR3. A D gene is named only where the DNA matches it firmly. Size is omitted from some rows. Given values are once, few, many or a class for expanded clones.

size: .; J: TRBJ2-6; V: TRBV9; D: .; DNA: TGTGCCAGCAGCGTCCCAGGAGGGGCCAACGTCCTGACTTTC; CDR3: CASSVPGGANVLTF
size: .; J: TRBJ2-5; V: TRBV30; D: TRBD1; DNA: TGTGCCTGGAGTCAGGGGGCCCAAGAGACCCAGTACTTC; CDR3: CAWSQGAQETQYF
size: .; J: TRBJ2-7; V: TRBV21-1; D: .; DNA: TGTGCCAGCAGCATGGACTTTAAGGTTCGAGAGTACTTC; CDR3: CASSMDFKVREYF
size: .; J: TRBJ1-2; V: TRBV5-1; D: .; DNA: TGCGCCAGCAGCTTGGTGGGGGACTTTGGCTACACCTTC; CDR3: CASSLVGDFGYTF
size: .; J: TRBJ1-5; V: TRBV6-5; D: .; DNA: TGTGCCAGCAGACCGGACAGCTTGGATCAGCCCCAGCATTTT; CDR3: CASRPDSLDQPQHF
size: .; J: TRBJ1-1; V: TRBV6-5; D: TRBD1; DNA: TGTGCCAGCAGTTATTCAGGGGGCGCGGGCACTGAAGCTTTCTTT; CDR3: CASSYSGGAGTEAFF
size: .; J: TRBJ2-3; V: TRBV28; D: .; DNA: TGTGCCAGCAGTTCCTCCCGACAGGCGTTGGCAGATACGCAGTATTTT; CDR3: CASSSSRQALADTQYF
size: once; J: TRBJ2-7; V: TRBV28; D: TRBD2; DNA: TGTGCCAGCAGTTCCTTTTTTTCGCAGCGGGAATTCGAGCAGTACTTC; CDR3: CASSSFFSQREFEQYF
size: .; J: TRBJ2-7; V: TRBV27; D: TRBD1; DNA: TGTGCCAGCAGTTTATCGGGACAGGGAACCTACGAGCAGTACTTC; CDR3: CASSLSGQGTYEQYF
size: .; J: TRBJ2-1; V: TRBV4-3; D: .; DNA: TGCGCCAGCAGCCAAGAGTCCGGGGACTCCTACAATGAGCAGTTCTTC; CDR3: CASSQESGDSYNEQFF
size: .; J: TRBJ2-1; V: TRBV19; D: TRBD1; DNA: TGTGCCAGTAGTAGACCGGACAGGGCGGGGAAGTTCTTC; CDR3: CASSRPDRAGKFF
size: .; J: TRBJ1-3; V: TRBV6-5; D: .; DNA: TGTGCCAGCAGTTCGAGCTTCTCTGGAAACACCATATATTTT; CDR3: CASSSSFSGNTIYF
size: .; J: TRBJ2-7; V: TRBV28; D: .; DNA: TGTGCCAGCAGGACATTGGACGAGCAGTACTTC; CDR3: CASRTLDEQYF
size: .; J: TRBJ2-5; V: TRBV7-7; D: .; DNA: TGTGCTAGCAGCTTATCAGCTAGTCCGGAGACCCAGTACTTC; CDR3: CASSLSASPETQYF
size: .; J: TRBJ2-7; V: TRBV9; D: TRBD1; DNA: TGTGCCAGCAGCCCCCCCTCCGACAGGGACAACTACGAGCAGTACTTC; CDR3: CASSPPSDRDNYEQYF
size: .; J: TRBJ2-7; V: TRBV7-3; D: TRBD1; DNA: TGTGCCAGCAGCTTTAGACAGGGGGTCCTCTACGAGCAGTACTTC; CDR3: CASSFRQGVLYEQYF
size: .; J: TRBJ2-2; V: TRBV18; D: .; DNA: TGTGCCAGCTCACCAGGGGCAGGGGACACCGGGGAGCTGTTTTTT; CDR3: CASSPGAGDTGELFF
size: .; J: TRBJ1-1; V: TRBV5-1; D: .; DNA: TGCGCCAGCAGCTTGACCGGAGGTGTTGCTTTCTTT; CDR3: CASSLTGGVAFF
size: .; J: TRBJ2-1; V: TRBV28; D: TRBD2; DNA: TGTGCCAGCAGTTTACTAGCGGTCGAATACAATGAGCAGTTCTTC; CDR3: CASSLLAVEYNEQFF
size: .; J: TRBJ1-1; V: TRBV11-2; D: .; DNA: TGTGCCAGCAGCCGCCCGGGGTCTATGAACACTGAAGCTTTCTTT; CDR3: CASSRPGSMNTEAFF
size: .; J: TRBJ2-7; V: TRBV6-6; D: .; DNA: TGTGCCAGCAGGAATCAGGGGAATATATACGAGCAGTACTTC; CDR3: CASRNQGNIYEQYF
size: few; J: TRBJ2-6; V: TRBV9; D: .; DNA: TGTGCCAGCAGCGTAGGGGCGACAGGGGCCAACGTCCTGACTTTC; CDR3: CASSVGATGANVLTF
size: .; J: TRBJ1-1; V: TRBV29-1; D: .; DNA: TGCAGCGTCCAGGCAGGGGCACGGGGTGCTTTCTTT; CDR3: CSVQAGARGAFF
size: .; J: TRBJ2-5; V: TRBV12-5; D: TRBD1; DNA: TGTGCTAGTGGTTACGGACAGGGACAAGAGACCCAGTACTTC; CDR3: CASGYGQGQETQYF
size: few; J: TRBJ2-5; V: TRBV14; D: .; DNA: TGTGCCAGCAGCCAAGGGGCCGGGACCCAGTACTTC; CDR3: CASSQGAGTQYF
size: .; J: TRBJ1-1; V: TRBV5-6; D: TRBD1; DNA: TGTGCCAGCAGCCTACCCAGGGACAGGCCTTTCGCTGAAGCTTTCTTT; CDR3: CASSLPRDRPFAEAFF
size: .; J: TRBJ1-5; V: TRBV5-8; D: TRBD1; DNA: TGCGCCAGCAGCCCATGGACAGGGAGATATCAGCCCCAGCATTTT; CDR3: CASSPWTGRYQPQHF
size: .; J: TRBJ2-3; V: TRBV5-1; D: .; DNA: TGCGCCAGCAGCTTGGCCTGGGATAGCGGAGATACGCAGTATTTT; CDR3: CASSLAWDSGDTQYF
size: few; J: TRBJ1-1; V: TRBV4-2; D: TRBD1; DNA: TGTGCCAGCAGCCAAGGAGACAGGGTCGCTGAAGCTTTCTTT; CDR3: CASSQGDRVAEAFF
size: .; J: TRBJ1-6; V: TRBV5-1; D: .; DNA: TGCGCCAGCAGGATAGACAGTAATTCACCCCTCCACTTT; CDR3: CASRIDSNSPLHF
size: once; J: TRBJ2-7; V: TRBV7-2; D: .; DNA: TGTGCCAGCAGCGACAGGAAAAGCTACGAGCAGTACTTC; CDR3: CASSDRKSYEQYF
size: .; J: TRBJ2-2; V: TRBV5-4; D: TRBD2; DNA: TGTGCCAGCAGCTTTAGCGGGGGAGACACCGGGGAGCTGTTTTTT; CDR3: CASSFSGGDTGELFF
size: .; J: TRBJ2-5; V: TRBV12-2; D: .; DNA: TGTGCAAGTCGCCGAGGGGGCTGGGAGCAGTACTTC; CDR3: CASRRGGWEQYF
size: once; J: TRBJ2-5; V: TRBV7-9; D: TRBD2; DNA: TGTGCCAGCAGCTTCAAAAGACTAGCGGGAGATAGAGAGACCCAGTACTTC; CDR3: CASSFKRLAGDRETQYF
size: .; J: TRBJ2-7; V: TRBV12-5; D: TRBD1; DNA: TGTGCTAGTGAAAGGGGAACAGGGGAATACTTC; CDR3: CASERGTGEYF
size: .; J: TRBJ2-2; V: TRBV19; D: TRBD1; DNA: TGTGCCAGTACCTACGACAGGGTGCGCGGGGAGCTGTTTTTT; CDR3: CASTYDRVRGELFF
size: .; J: TRBJ2-7; V: TRBV5-1; D: TRBD2; DNA: TGCGCCAGCAGCCCCGCGGGGACTAGCGGGCCCTACGAGCAGTACTTC; CDR3: CASSPAGTSGPYEQYF
size: once; J: TRBJ1-6; V: TRBV18; D: .; DNA: TGTGCCAGCTCACCGTCGGAGGGCGATTCACCCCTCCACTTT; CDR3: CASSPSEGDSPLHF
size: .; J: TRBJ1-1; V: TRBV2; D: TRBD1; DNA: TGTGCCAGCAGCCGGGACAGGAACACTGAAGCTTTCTTT; CDR3: CASSRDRNTEAFF
size: few; J: TRBJ1-4; V: TRBV19; D: .; DNA: TGTGCCAGTACCCTCATGGGGAGTCTGGGTGAAAAACTGTTTTTT; CDR3: CASTLMGSLGEKLFF
size: .; J: TRBJ2-3; V: TRBV5-8; D: .; DNA: TGTGCCAGCAGCTTGTGGACAAAGAGCACAGATACGCAGTATTTT; CDR3: CASSLWTKSTDTQYF
size: .; J: TRBJ2-7; V: TRBV19; D: TRBD1; DNA: TGTGCCAGTAGTATTGCGGGGACAGGGATGTACGAGCAGTACTTC; CDR3: CASSIAGTGMYEQYF